These 20 T cell receptor beta chains were all obtained from the same sample, sequenced in a study of a mutant IDH1 vaccine in newly diagnosed glioma. The antigens these receptors bind are not known. Time point here: week 11, during vaccination. In the vaccine, a single dose held 300 ug of the mutant IDH1 20-mer peptide, along with topical imiquimod. Sequencing was performed with immunoSEQ multiplex PCR; in TCRdb, only in-frame clones are kept and a portion is missing. The sample consists of 110,000 or so clones, under 90% of them appearing once. The input for sequencing was PBMCs, taken from a glioma patient whose treatment included an IDH1 peptide vaccine. These receptors were taken from a woman aged 50 to 65 with glioma.

This chain links TRBV2 with TRBJ2-2, with 14 bases identical to TRBD2. V gave up 6 bases and J gave up 7 bases; unmatched junction bases: 4. The germline V gene encodes CDR1 SNHLY and CDR2 FYNNEI. This CDR3 spans 15 amino acids. CDR3 sequence: CASSGTSGSGGELFF. The CDR3 nucleotides are TGTGCCAGCAGCGGGACTAGCGGGAGTGGCGGGGAGCTGTTTTTT.

In this sample, this clone turned up once. This rearrangement joins TRBV11-1 to TRBJ2-2; D is possibly TRBD1 (6 bases). The length of the CDR3 is 13 residues. V lost 2 bases and J lost 6, with 7 bases in between. Germline V gives CDR1 SGHAT, CDR2 FQDESV (reference sequence). The CDR3: CASSLPGAGELFF. The CDR3 DNA reads as TGTGCCAGCAGCTTACCAGGGGCCGGGGAGCTGTTTTTT.

The chain carries TRBV2 and TRBJ1-2; a possible D gene is TRBD1 (5 bases). The CDR3 consists of 14 residues. The germline V gene has CDR1 SNHLY and CDR2 FYNNEI. Trimming took off 6 bases at V and 5 bases at J, with 16 bases between the two ends. DNA of the CDR3: TGTGCCAGCAGGGGCACAGGTCCCGGGTATGGCTACACCTTC. It yields the protein CASRGTGPGYGYTF.

V usage is TRBV7-6 and J usage is TRBJ2-7; no reliable D call. CDR3 size: 13 residues. CDR1 SGHVS and CDR2 FNYEAQ come from the germline V gene. Trimming removed 5 bases from V and 3 bases from J, with 11 bases in between. CDR3 in amino acids: CASSRNDFYEQYF. For the CDR3, the DNA is TGTGCCAGCAGCAGGAATGACTTCTACGAGCAGTACTTC. The full variable domain, in which reference TRBV7-6 and TRBJ2-7 provide the parts outside the CDR3, is GAGVSQSPRYKVTKRGQDVALRCDPISGHVSLYWYRQALGQGPEFLTYFNYEAQQDKSGLPNDRFSAERPEGSISTLTIQRTEQRDSAMYRCASSRNDFYEQYFGPGTRLTVT.

The rearrangement joins TRBV19 to TRBJ2-2; D may be TRBD1 (7 bases). The CDR3 spans 18 residues. Between the trimmed V and J ends, which lost 5 bases and 3 bases, there was a span of 22 bases. Germline assignment: CDR1 LNHDA and CDR2 SQIVND (reference sequence). The CDR3 DNA reads TGTGCCAGTAGTCAGGGGGGCTACTTTTCGGGAGACACCGGGGAGCTGTTTTTT. The encoded protein is CASSQGGYFSGDTGELFF.

The chain carries TRBV28 and TRBJ1-5; tentatively, D is TRBD1 (6 bases). The length of the CDR3 is 16 residues. V gave up 7 bases and J gave up 0 bases, with 16 bases separating them. Looked up from germline, CDR1 is MDHEN and CDR2 is SYDVKM. The CDR3 region has the DNA TGTGCCAGCACCGGAGGGGGGGGATATAGCAATCAGCCCCAGCATTTT. Translation gives CASTGGGGYSNQPQHF.

J is TRBJ1-5 and V is TRBV6-1; D unclear. Between the trimmed V and J ends, which lost 6 bases and 2 bases, there was a span of 14 bases. Germline CDR1 is MNHNS and CDR2 is SASEGT. This CDR3 contains 15 residues. CDR3 amino acids: CASRQISGGNQPQHF. In nucleotides, the CDR3 is TGTGCCAGCAGACAAATTTCAGGTGGCAATCAGCCCCAGCATTTT.

J is TRBJ2-1 and V is TRBV28, with D uncertain. The ends were cut back, 6 bases at V and 5 bases at J, with 8 bases in the middle. The CDR3 extends over 12 amino acids. Germline V gene data show CDR1 as MDHEN and CDR2 as SYDVKM. CDR3 DNA: TGTGCCAGCAGCCCCAGGCACAATGAGCAGTTCTTC. Protein sequence: CASSPRHNEQFF.

The chain joins TRBV7-8 to TRBJ2-7, with TRBD1 matching 7 bases. In germline, CDR1 is SGHVS, CDR2 FQNEAQ. J gave up 5 bases and V 5 bases, and 12 bases lay outside the gene matches. This CDR3 has 15 residues. The chain's CDR3 is CASSVRDSAIDEQYF. The CDR3 coding sequence is TGTGCCAGCAGCGTCCGGGACAGTGCCATCGACGAGCAGTACTTC. The full variable domain, rest sourced from reference TRBV7-8 and TRBJ2-7, is GAGVSQSPRYKVAKRGQDVALRCDPISGHVSLFWYQQALGQGPEFLTYFQNEAQLDKSGLPSDRFFAERPEGSVSTLKIQRTQQEDSAVYLCASSVRDSAIDEQYFGPGTRLTVT.

In DNA, the CDR3 is TGTGCCAGCAGCCCCGGGACTAGCGGCCAAGAGACCCAGTACTTC. It specifies CASSPGTSGQETQYF. This chain uses TRBV5-6 with TRBJ2-5; 11 nucleotides match TRBD2. Germline V gene sequence: CDR1 SGHDT, CDR2 YYEEEE. V was pared by 4 bases and J by 1 base, with 3 bases of the junction left unmatched. The CDR3 totals 15 residues.

This rearrangement joins TRBV27 to TRBJ2-1; D ambiguous. CDR3 length equals 13 residues. CDR1 and CDR2 from the germline V gene are MNHEY and SMNVEV (reference sequence). V was shortened by 3 bases and J by 6 bases, with 9 bases between the two germline ends. The chain's CDR3 is CASSFPGSNEQFF. DNA of the CDR3: TGTGCCAGCAGTTTCCCGGGTAGCAATGAGCAGTTCTTC.

The chain joins TRBV7-9 to TRBJ2-3; unclear D gene. Deletions cut 4 bases from V and 6 bases from J, with 14 bases between. This CDR3 contains 14 residues. Germline-derived CDR1 and CDR2 are SEHNR and FQNEAQ (reference sequence). The CDR3 nucleotides read TGTGCCAGCAGCTCCAGTTACTTGTCGGATACGCAGTATTTT. This sequence encodes CASSSSYLSDTQYF.

This chain uses TRBV2 with TRBJ1-6; unclear D gene. This CDR3 spans 15 amino acids. CDR1 is SNHLY and CDR2 is FYNNEI in the germline V gene. Between the trimmed V and J ends, which lost 4 bases and 3 bases, there was a span of 10 bases. The CDR3 sequence: CASSVRTVYNSPLHF. In DNA, the CDR3 is TGTGCCAGCAGTGTGAGGACGGTCTATAATTCACCCCTCCACTTT.

The chain links TRBV15 to TRBJ2-1; either TRBD1 or TRBD2 may fit D (5 bases each). Deletions cut 0 bases from V and 8 bases from J, with 14 bases between. This CDR3 region has 15 residues. Germline V gene sequence: CDR1 LNHNV, CDR2 YYDKDF (reference sequence). The CDR3 coding sequence is TGTGCCACCAGCAGAGAGGGACCCCCGAGGCATGAGCAGTTCTTC. Translated, it gives CATSREGPPRHEQFF.

The chain is built from TRBV12-5 and TRBJ2-1, with unresolved D. The CDR3 covers 13 residues. Germline V gene lookup returns CDR1 LGHNT and CDR2 FRNRAP. Trimming took off 1 base at V and 6 bases at J, with 7 bases between the two ends. CDR3 in amino acids: CASGLGGVNEQFF. The CDR3 region has the DNA TGTGCTAGTGGTTTGGGCGGCGTCAATGAGCAGTTCTTC.

The gene calls are TRBV5-4 and TRBJ2-5, with a possible D match to TRBD1 (5 bases). Germline CDR1 reads SGHNT; CDR2 reads YYREEE (reference sequence). The CDR3 runs to 14 residues. V was clipped by 2 bases and J by 5 bases, with 13 bases between them. CDR3 region: CASSLSSRVETQYF. DNA of the CDR3: TGTGCCAGCAGCTTATCGTCCAGGGTGGAGACCCAGTACTTC.

The chain recombines TRBV27 with TRBJ2-1; D unresolved. Germline lookup yields CDR1 MNHEY and CDR2 SMNVEV (reference sequence). CDR3 size: 16 residues. Trimming took 0 bases from V and 3 from J, leaving 12 bases between them. CDR3 sequence: CASSLSLGDYYNEQFF. As DNA, the CDR3 is TGTGCCAGCAGTTTATCCCTCGGTGATTACTACAATGAGCAGTTCTTC.

The gene calls are TRBV19 and TRBJ1-5, with D maybe TRBD1 (5 bases). CDR3 size: 14 residues. Germline values: CDR1 LNHDA, CDR2 SQIVND (reference sequence). V was trimmed by 5 bases and J by 6 bases, leaving 14 bases between them. The CDR3 coding sequence is TGTGCCAGTAGTGGGGGACCGGCTCTTCAGCCCCAGCATTTT. Encoded protein: CASSGGPALQPQHF.

This chain uses TRBV4-2 with TRBJ2-3; D is unclear. The ends were cut back, 4 bases at V and 2 bases at J, with 10 bases in the middle. Germline assignment: CDR1 LGHNA and CDR2 YNFKEQ. The CDR3 runs 14 residues. This CDR3 is CASSPAVVTDTQYF. CDR3 DNA: TGTGCCAGCAGCCCCGCCGTGGTCACAGATACGCAGTATTTT.

The V call is TRBV28, the J call TRBJ2-7, with TRBD2 matching 7 bases. The germline V gene encodes CDR1 MDHEN and CDR2 SYDVKM. J lost 2 bases, V lost 4 bases, and 8 bases had no gene match. CDR3 length equals 15 residues. This CDR3 is CASSSPTSWTYEQYF. CDR3 bases: TGTGCCAGCAGTTCCCCGACTAGCTGGACCTACGAGCAGTACTTC.